The 25 T cell receptor beta chains given below trace back to one sample, sequenced in a study of blood T cells in healthy people across ages. Together with a sample-barcoded 5' primer, a J-beta primer mix was included in a second PCR lasting about 7 to 11 cycles. In TCRdb, the 5' RACE reads were re-called with MiXCR into one record per CDR3 protein. The sample lists roughly 800,000 distinct CDR3 sequences; 20% to 30% were seen once. These data were likewise used in another study, on T cells of mothers and their children.

Sequenced sample: blood. These receptors originate from a boy younger than 18 in good health.

This clonotype has just a few counts. The genes are TRBV5-6 and TRBJ2-6; no clear D gene. V shed 0 bases and J shed 4 bases, with 14 bases lying between them. The CDR3 runs to 17 residues. CDR1 is SGHDT and CDR2 is YYEEEE in the germline V gene. CDR3 sequence (DNA): TGTGCCAGCAGCTTGGGTACAGCCACTCTGGGGGCCAACGTCCTGACTTTC. Translating gives CASSLGTATLGANVLTF. Drawing the rest from reference TRBV5-6 and TRBJ2-6, the complete variable domain is DAGVTQSPTHLIKTRGQQVTLRCSPKSGHDTVSWYQQALGQGPQFIFQYYEEEERQRGNFPDRFSGHQFPNYSSELNVNALLLGDSALYLCASSLGTATLGANVLTFGAGSRLTVL.

This clonotype was detected a few times. The DNA for the CDR3 is TGCGCCAGCAGCCATCTCCTCAGACAGTATGAAAAACTGTTTTTT. Protein: CASSHLLRQYEKLFF. V is TRBV4-1 and J is TRBJ1-4; the D gene is possibly TRBD1 (5 bases). The V end lost 3 bases, the J end lost 6 bases, and 14 bases lay between the germline ends. CDR3 length: 15 amino acids. Germline CDR1 reads MGHRA; CDR2 reads YSYEKL.

This clonotype has just a few counts. The J gene is TRBJ1-1, the V gene TRBV11-2, with 8 bases matching TRBD1. With 6 bases clipped from V and 0 bases from J, the junction kept 3 bases outside the gene matches. The CDR3 length is 14 residues. Germline V gene sequence: CDR1 SGHAT, CDR2 FQNNGV. CDR3 DNA: TGTGCCAGCAGGGACAGGGATATGAACACTGAAGCTTTCTTT. Its translation: CASRDRDMNTEAFF. The whole variable domain, filled in from reference TRBV11-2 and TRBJ1-1, reads EAGVAQSPRYKIIEKRQSVAFWCNPISGHATLYWYQQILGQGPKLLIQFQNNGVVDDSQLPKDRFSAERLKGVDSTLKIQPAKLEDSAVYLCASRDRDMNTEAFFGQGTRLTVV.

The chain is built from TRBV6-6 and TRBJ1-1; 8 bases align to TRBD1. From germline, CDR1 is MNHNY and CDR2 SVGAGI (reference sequence). With V trimmed by 2 bases and J by 4 bases, 0 bases remained unmatched. The CDR3 spans 13 residues. The CDR3 nucleotides read TGTGCCAGCAGTTACGGACAGGGCACTGAAGCTTTCTTT. Translated: CASSYGQGTEAFF.

Only a few counts were recorded for this clonotype. V gene TRBV24-1 combines with J gene TRBJ2-5; 9 bases line up with TRBD2. Near its end, the DNA agrees better with TRBJ2-1, so the J call may be wrong. Germline V lookup: CDR1 KGHDR, CDR2 SFDVKD. The CDR3 is 16 amino acids. The CDR3 region is CATSPPKAGGGHEQFF. For the CDR3, the DNA is TGTGCCACCAGTCCACCTAAGGCGGGGGGGGGTCATGAGCAGTTCTTC.

The V call is TRBV7-8, the J call TRBJ1-2; D ambiguous. V dropped 0 bases and J dropped 6 bases, with 14 bases sitting between them. Germline CDR1 and CDR2: SGHVS and FQNEAQ. The CDR3 has 15 residues. Here the CDR3 DNA reads TGTGCCAGCAGCTTAGCCAGAAATGGGTACAATGGCTACACCTTC. This encodes CASSLARNGYNGYTF.

This chain connects TRBV12-3 or TRBV12-4 to TRBJ1-1; unclear D gene. CDR3 length equals 14 residues. V was pared by 1 base and J by 3 bases, with 9 bases between. The DNA for the CDR3 is TGTGCCAGCAGTTTAGGAGGGCACCACACTGAAGCTTTCTTT. Translating gives CASSLGGHHTEAFF.

The chain joins TRBV7-8 to TRBJ2-4; no clear D. The CDR3 has 13 residues. V gave up 4 bases and J gave up 5 bases, with 9 bases separating them. Germline CDR1 is SGHVS and CDR2 is FQNEAQ. Written as DNA, the CDR3 is TGTGCCAGCAGCTCTGGATCCCAAAACATTCAGTACTTC. Its translation: CASSSGSQNIQYF. The variable domain in full, completed from reference TRBV7-8 and TRBJ2-4, reads GAGVSQSPRYKVAKRGQDVALRCDPISGHVSLFWYQQALGQGPEFLTYFQNEAQLDKSGLPSDRFFAERPEGSVSTLKIQRTQQEDSAVYLCASSSGSQNIQYFGAGTRLSVL.

This rearrangement joins TRBV5-1 to TRBJ2-2, with D perhaps given as TRBD1 or TRBD2 (5 bases each). V was trimmed by 7 bases and J by 1 base, leaving 17 bases between them. Germline lookup yields CDR1 SGHRS and CDR2 YFSETQ. The CDR3 loop spans 16 amino acids. The DNA for the CDR3 is TGCGCCAGCGGCAGAAACCGGGACGGGAACACCGGGGAGCTGTTTTTT. Encoded protein: CASGRNRDGNTGELFF.

The rearrangement joins TRBV7-9 to TRBJ2-7, with a possible D match to TRBD1 (6 bases). The CDR3 sequence is 17 residues long. Germline CDR1 is SEHNR and CDR2 is FQNEAQ (reference sequence). Trimming pared 2 bases from V and 2 bases from J, leaving 19 bases between. This CDR3 is CASSLQSQGRGPYEQYF. The CDR3 nucleotides are TGTGCCAGCAGCTTACAGTCTCAGGGGAGAGGACCCTACGAGCAGTACTTC.

The V gene is TRBV4-1, the J gene TRBJ1-1; 8 nucleotides align to TRBD1. The V segment lost 4 bases and the J segment 1 base; nucleotides outside the gene matches: 14. In germline, CDR1 is MGHRA, CDR2 YSYEKL. This CDR3 is 18 amino acids long. CDR3 loop: CASSPGGLLGQGNTEAFF. CDR3 in DNA: TGCGCCAGCAGCCCCGGGGGTCTTCTAGGACAGGGGAACACTGAAGCTTTCTTT.

This clonotype has just a few counts. This chain uses TRBV20-1 with TRBJ2-7; D not resolved. Trimming pared 5 bases from V and 5 bases from J, leaving 19 bases between. The CDR3 has 14 amino acids. From germline, CDR1 is DFQATT and CDR2 SNEGSKA (reference sequence). The DNA of the CDR3 is TGCAGTGCTCCCCGAACGGGTTCTTCCCACGAGCAGTACTTC. Translated: CSAPRTGSSHEQYF.

The chain uses TRBV24-1 and TRBJ2-3, with TRBD2 identical over 12 bases. V dropped 3 bases and J dropped 3; count of bases not matched to a gene: 3. The germline gives CDR1 KGHDR, CDR2 SFDVKD. CDR3 size: 16 residues. The CDR3 DNA follows: TGTGCCACCAGTGATACCGGACTAGCGGGGACAGATACGCAGTATTTT. Its protein is CATSDTGLAGTDTQYF.

The chain joins TRBV3-1 to TRBJ1-3; no clear D. The germline V and J ends were trimmed by 4 bases and 3 bases, with 7 bases remaining between them. The CDR3 has 13 residues. Per the germline V gene, CDR1 is LGHDT and CDR2 is YNNKEL (reference sequence). This CDR3 reads CASSLYGGNTIYF. In nucleotides, the CDR3 is TGTGCCAGCAGCCTGTACGGTGGAAACACCATATATTTT.

This chain connects TRBV3-1 to TRBJ2-2, with TRBD1 as a possible D gene (7 bases). Germline assignment: CDR1 LGHDT and CDR2 YNNKEL (reference sequence). The CDR3 length is 15 residues. The V end lost 5 bases, the J end lost 4 bases, and 14 bases lay between the germline ends. CDR3 in amino acids: CASSGGTATTGELFF. As DNA, the CDR3 is TGTGCCAGCAGCGGGGGGACAGCCACCACCGGGGAGCTGTTTTTT.

This clonotype has a handful of counts. This rearrangement joins TRBV10-3 to TRBJ1-5; no definite D call. Trimming removed 2 bases from V and 4 bases from J, with 9 bases in between. Germline CDR1 and CDR2: ENHRY and SYGVKD. The CDR3 consists of 14 residues. The CDR3 is CAISEEGPNQPQHF. The CDR3 bases are TGTGCCATCAGTGAGGAGGGTCCTAATCAGCCCCAGCATTTT.

This clonotype was seen more than once but under ten times. The chain uses TRBV18 and TRBJ1-6, with 7 positions matching TRBD1. Unmatched junction bases numbered 5, after V lost 3 bases and J lost 9 bases. The germline V gene has CDR1 KGHSH and CDR2 LQKENI. This CDR3 comprises 14 residues. The CDR3 DNA reads as TGTGCCAGCTCACCCGACAGGGCCCCTTCACCCCTCCACTTT. Translation gives CASSPDRAPSPLHF.

The rearrangement links TRBV18 to TRBJ1-1, with 7 positions matching TRBD1. The CDR3 has 16 amino acids. Germline V gene data show CDR1 as KGHSH and CDR2 as LQKENI. Trimming removed 3 bases from V and 1 base from J; junction bases left unmatched: 8. The CDR3 DNA sequence: TGTGCCAGCTCACCGACAGGGCTACTGAAGAACACTGAAGCTTTCTTT. This gives the protein CASSPTGLLKNTEAFF.

V gene TRBV5-1 combines with J gene TRBJ2-7; TRBD1 is a possible D gene (5 bases). The CDR3 contains 16 residues. Per germline, CDR1 SGHRS and CDR2 YFSETQ. The V end was cut by 0 bases, the J end by 8 bases, with 21 bases between. The CDR3 nucleotides are TGCGCCAGCAGCTTGGGGGGCAGTGGACCCCCAACGCAGCAGTACTTC. Translated: CASSLGGSGPPTQQYF.

The V call is TRBV5-4, the J call TRBJ1-4; 8 positions match TRBD1. J lost 8 bases, V lost 2 bases, and 11 bases had no gene match. CDR3 length: 16 amino acids. CDR1 is SGHNT, CDR2 YYREEE, per germline (reference sequence). The CDR3 protein is CASSFANGQGKEKLFF. CDR3 sequence (DNA): TGTGCCAGCAGCTTCGCAAATGGACAGGGAAAGGAAAAACTGTTTTTT. Complete variable domain (other parts from reference TRBV5-4 and TRBJ1-4): ETGVTQSPTHLIKTRGQQVTLRCSSQSGHNTVSWYQQALGQGPQFIFQYYREEENGRGNFPPRFSGLQFPNYSSELNVNALELDDSALYLCASSFANGQGKEKLFFGSGTQLSVL.

CDR3 in amino acids: CASSLIAPYEQYF. The DNA for the CDR3 is TGTGCCAGCAGTTTAATCGCCCCCTACGAGCAGTACTTC. The chain joins TRBV28 to TRBJ2-1; D not certain. The J call may be in error: the DNA end matches TRBJ2-7 better. The CDR3 has 13 residues. Germline V lookup: CDR1 MDHEN, CDR2 SYDVKM.

This clonotype was counted between two and nine times. The chain recombines TRBV20-1 with TRBJ2-5; 8 bases match TRBD2. CDR3 length equals 13 residues. J lost 5 bases, V lost 3 bases, and 5 bases had no gene match. Germline V gene lookup returns CDR1 DFQATT and CDR2 SNEGSKA (reference sequence). In DNA, the CDR3 is TGCAGTGCTAGTGCGGGGGGCGGTGAGACCCAGTACTTC. This codes for CSASAGGGETQYF.

The chain has TRBV4-1 and TRBJ1-1; TRBD1 matches at 7 bases. After removal of 2 bases from V and 5 bases from J, the junction contained 8 bases not matched to a gene. This CDR3 spans 15 amino acids. The germline CDR1 and CDR2 sequences are MGHRA and YSYEKL. CDR3 loop: CASSQTEQGRTEAFF. CDR3 coding DNA: TGCGCCAGCAGCCAAACGGAACAGGGGCGGACTGAAGCTTTCTTT.

A few counts support this clonotype. The CDR3 DNA sequence: TGTGCCTGGAGCTTCGGTAATTTAGGGCAGCCCTACGAGCAGTACTTC. It is translated as CAWSFGNLGQPYEQYF. The V and J genes are TRBV30 and TRBJ2-7; D is unresolved. The germline V gene has CDR1 GTSNPN and CDR2 SVGIG (reference sequence). Trimming took off 3 bases at V and 2 bases at J, with 20 bases between the two ends. The CDR3 totals 16 residues.

The V call is TRBV7-9, the J call TRBJ1-5, with D possibly matching TRBD1 (5 bases). Per germline, CDR1 SEHNR and CDR2 FQNEAQ (reference sequence). The CDR3 is 14 amino acids. V was trimmed by 0 bases and J by 9 bases, leaving 12 bases between them. The CDR3 nucleotides read TGTGCCAGCAGCTTAGCGGGCAGGGAGGTGCCCCAGCATTTT. Its protein product is CASSLAGREVPQHF.